This TCR beta chain was documented in a study of lymphopenia after photon versus proton radiotherapy. The repertoire was sequenced with immunoSEQ multiplex PCR; TCRdb's copy has only in-frame clones and lacks some. This sample has 67,000 or so clones; around 87% occur once, and the top ten carry 9.5% to 14%. Findings and caveats of the study: Relative stability marked proton patients; photon patients lost diversity and naive cells. Oligoclonal CD8+ Temra expansion after nadir drove photon patients' diversity drop. In patients who died, overall survival fell as post-nadir TCR diversity dropped more. Survival link was tested only in deceased patients; proton benefit remains a possibility.

The junction had 1 base not matched to a gene; V was cut back by 3 bases and J by 0 bases. This CDR3 region has 14 residues. The germline V gene has CDR1 LNHDA and CDR2 SQIVND (reference sequence). This clone is classed as medium-sized. Its specificity is unknown. The material sequenced was peripheral blood, taken from a patient treated with proton-based radiotherapy. The sequence derives from a man aged 80 or over with esophageal cancer. This sequence joins TRBV19 and TRBJ1-1; 7 bases match TRBD1. This CDR3 is CASSIDRVNTEAFF. In nucleotides, the CDR3 is TGTGCCAGTAGTATCGACAGGGTGAACACTGAAGCTTTCTTT.